This is a list of T cell receptor beta chains from one sample in a study of beta chain features in type 1 diabetes. The table came from immunoSEQ multiplex PCR; TCRdb's copy has only in-frame clones and leaves some out. The data show some 240,000 clones, approximately 16% seen once. Sequences were obtained from naive CD4+ T cells from blood. These receptors came from a young man with type 1 diabetes. Both conserved end residues are part of each CDR3. Each record gives: clone size, J gene, D gene, CDR3 length, V gene, CDR3 protein, CDR3 DNA. D genes are given only for firm matches. The size field is filled for only some rows; it gives once, few, many or a size class.

abundance: few
j_gene: TRBJ2-3
d_gene: .
len: 12
v_gene: TRBV7-2
CDR3aa: CASSGYTDTQYF
CDR3nt: TGTGCCAGCAGCGGATACACAGATACGCAGTATTTT

abundance: .
j_gene: TRBJ2-3
d_gene: .
len: 14
v_gene: TRBV27
CDR3aa: CASSFLTSTDTQYF
CDR3nt: TGTGCCAGCAGTTTCCTAACTAGCACAGATACGCAGTATTTT

abundance: .
j_gene: TRBJ2-5
d_gene: .
len: 13
v_gene: TRBV29-1
CDR3aa: CSVDGGGGETQYF
CDR3nt: TGCAGCGTTGATGGAGGTGGGGGAGAGACCCAGTACTTC

abundance: .
j_gene: TRBJ2-3
d_gene: .
len: 19
v_gene: TRBV13
CDR3aa: CASSLYGARVDPSTDTQYF
CDR3nt: TGTGCCAGCAGCTTATATGGGGCGCGGGTCGACCCTAGCACAGATACGCAGTATTTT

abundance: .
j_gene: TRBJ2-1
d_gene: TRBD1
len: 15
v_gene: TRBV9
CDR3aa: CASSVTGSSYNEQFF
CDR3nt: TGTGCCAGCAGCGTGACAGGGAGCTCCTACAATGAGCAGTTCTTC

abundance: few
j_gene: TRBJ2-4
d_gene: TRBD2
len: 13
v_gene: TRBV7-9
CDR3aa: CASRSEVGTRGYF
CDR3nt: TGTGCCAGCAGATCGGAAGTCGGGACTAGGGGCTACTTC

abundance: .
j_gene: TRBJ2-7
d_gene: TRBD1
len: 14
v_gene: TRBV27
CDR3aa: CASSSLGQGGEQYF
CDR3nt: TGTGCCAGCAGTTCCCTGGGACAGGGCGGGGAGCAGTACTTC

abundance: .
j_gene: TRBJ1-2
d_gene: .
len: 15
v_gene: TRBV28
CDR3aa: CASSYAQAGRDGYTF
CDR3nt: TGTGCCAGCAGTTATGCCCAAGCGGGGAGGGATGGCTACACCTTC

abundance: few
j_gene: TRBJ1-5
d_gene: .
len: 16
v_gene: TRBV30
CDR3aa: CAWSVTTGARNQPQHF
CDR3nt: TGTGCCTGGAGTGTAACGACAGGCGCTCGGAATCAGCCCCAGCATTTT

abundance: .
j_gene: TRBJ2-6
d_gene: .
len: 13
v_gene: TRBV14
CDR3aa: CATRDSGANVLTF
CDR3nt: TGTGCCACCAGGGATTCTGGGGCCAACGTCCTGACTTTC

abundance: .
j_gene: TRBJ2-5
d_gene: .
len: 17
v_gene: TRBV30
CDR3aa: CAWSVLRVSGGPETQYF
CDR3nt: TGTGCCTGGAGTGTACTGAGGGTGTCCGGGGGACCAGAGACCCAGTACTTC

abundance: .
j_gene: TRBJ1-1
d_gene: .
len: 15
v_gene: TRBV5-1
CDR3aa: CASSLEPHLLTEAFF
CDR3nt: TGCGCCAGCAGCTTGGAGCCCCATCTATTAACTGAAGCTTTCTTT

abundance: few
j_gene: TRBJ2-1
d_gene: TRBD2
len: 15
v_gene: TRBV27
CDR3aa: CASSLYSGRAHEQFF
CDR3nt: TGTGCCAGCAGTTTATATAGCGGGAGGGCCCATGAGCAGTTCTTC

abundance: .
j_gene: TRBJ2-1
d_gene: .
len: 15
v_gene: TRBV30
CDR3aa: CAWSVSGVGYNEQFF
CDR3nt: TGTGCCTGGAGTGTTAGCGGAGTAGGATACAATGAGCAGTTCTTC

abundance: few
j_gene: TRBJ2-1
d_gene: TRBD1
len: 16
v_gene: TRBV25-1
CDR3aa: CASSELRTGGGGEQFF
CDR3nt: TGTGCCAGCAGTGAATTGAGGACAGGGGGCGGCGGCGAGCAGTTCTTC

abundance: .
j_gene: TRBJ2-7
d_gene: .
len: 12
v_gene: TRBV5-1
CDR3aa: CASSQGGYEQYF
CDR3nt: TGCGCCAGCAGCCAGGGCGGCTACGAGCAGTACTTC

abundance: few
j_gene: TRBJ2-5
d_gene: TRBD1
len: 14
v_gene: TRBV7-2
CDR3aa: CASSPRQGQETQYF
CDR3nt: TGTGCCAGCAGCCCCAGACAGGGGCAGGAGACCCAGTACTTC

abundance: .
j_gene: TRBJ1-1
d_gene: .
len: 14
v_gene: TRBV5-1
CDR3aa: CASSLTGTNTEAFF
CDR3nt: TGCGCCAGCAGCTTGACAGGGACGAACACTGAAGCTTTCTTT

abundance: .
j_gene: TRBJ1-5
d_gene: .
len: 14
v_gene: TRBV30
CDR3aa: CAWSRDFSNQPQHF
CDR3nt: TGTGCCTGGAGCAGGGACTTTAGCAATCAGCCCCAGCATTTT

abundance: few
j_gene: TRBJ2-1
d_gene: .
len: 13
v_gene: TRBV13
CDR3aa: CASSPQFGNEQFF
CDR3nt: TGTGCCAGCAGCCCCCAGTTTGGCAATGAGCAGTTCTTC

abundance: .
j_gene: TRBJ2-5
d_gene: .
len: 12
v_gene: TRBV30
CDR3aa: CAHAAGRETQYF
CDR3nt: TGTGCCCATGCGGCTGGGCGGGAGACCCAGTACTTC

abundance: once
j_gene: TRBJ2-7
d_gene: .
len: 15
v_gene: TRBV7-2
CDR3aa: CASSFGYRGNYEQYF
CDR3nt: TGTGCCAGCAGCTTCGGTTACCGGGGCAACTACGAGCAGTACTTC

abundance: few
j_gene: TRBJ1-1
d_gene: .
len: 10
v_gene: TRBV29-1
CDR3aa: CSATDTEAFF
CDR3nt: TGCAGCGCCACTGACACTGAAGCTTTCTTT

abundance: .
j_gene: TRBJ2-1
d_gene: TRBD2
len: 17
v_gene: TRBV4-2
CDR3aa: CASSRMKTSGADNEQFF
CDR3nt: TGTGCCAGCAGCCGCATGAAGACTAGCGGAGCCGACAATGAGCAGTTCTTC

abundance: few
j_gene: TRBJ2-5
d_gene: .
len: 9
v_gene: TRBV4-3
CDR3aa: CASSLSQYF
CDR3nt: TGCGCCAGCAGCTTGTCCCAGTACTTC

abundance: few
j_gene: TRBJ2-3
d_gene: .
len: 13
v_gene: TRBV29-1
CDR3aa: CSVDASDTDTQYF
CDR3nt: TGCAGCGTTGATGCGTCAGACACAGATACGCAGTATTTT

abundance: .
j_gene: TRBJ1-5
d_gene: .
len: 13
v_gene: TRBV19
CDR3aa: CASSILPVGTQHF
CDR3nt: TGTGCCAGTAGTATCCTACCCGTCGGGACCCAGCATTTT

abundance: few
j_gene: TRBJ1-1
d_gene: .
len: 13
v_gene: TRBV29-1
CDR3aa: CSVVRQDHTEAFF
CDR3nt: TGCAGCGTGGTTCGACAGGACCACACTGAAGCTTTCTTT

abundance: few
j_gene: TRBJ2-3
d_gene: .
len: 12
v_gene: TRBV6-5
CDR3aa: CASSYSSDTQYF
CDR3nt: TGTGCCAGCAGTTACTCTTCCGATACGCAGTATTTT

abundance: .
j_gene: TRBJ2-7
d_gene: .
len: 16
v_gene: TRBV5-1
CDR3aa: CASSLAPGQASYEQYF
CDR3nt: TGCGCCAGCAGCTTGGCCCCGGGCCAGGCATCCTACGAGCAGTACTTC

abundance: once
j_gene: TRBJ2-7
d_gene: TRBD2
len: 13
v_gene: TRBV30
CDR3aa: CAWSSGLAGEQYF
CDR3nt: TGTGCCTGGAGTTCCGGACTAGCGGGCGAGCAGTACTTC

abundance: few
j_gene: TRBJ2-7
d_gene: .
len: 14
v_gene: TRBV6-6
CDR3aa: CASRAITAAYEQYF
CDR3nt: TGTGCCAGCAGGGCGATCACAGCAGCCTACGAGCAGTACTTC

abundance: few
j_gene: TRBJ1-5
d_gene: .
len: 13
v_gene: TRBV7-6
CDR3aa: CASSLEPSQPQHF
CDR3nt: TGTGCCAGCAGCTTAGAGCCGTCACAGCCCCAGCATTTT

abundance: .
j_gene: TRBJ2-2
d_gene: .
len: 16
v_gene: TRBV7-9
CDR3aa: CASSQPGGSNTGELFF
CDR3nt: TGTGCCAGCAGTCAACCCGGCGGGTCGAACACCGGGGAGCTGTTTTTT

abundance: .
j_gene: TRBJ2-1
d_gene: TRBD2
len: 16
v_gene: TRBV4-3
CDR3aa: CASSQEALAGGNEQFF
CDR3nt: TGCGCCAGCAGCCAAGAGGCCCTAGCGGGAGGGAATGAGCAGTTCTTC

abundance: few
j_gene: TRBJ2-3
d_gene: .
len: 11
v_gene: TRBV7-9
CDR3aa: CASRPSDTQYF
CDR3nt: TGTGCCAGCAGACCTTCAGATACGCAGTATTTT

abundance: few
j_gene: TRBJ2-7
d_gene: .
len: 13
v_gene: TRBV6-1
CDR3aa: CASSEARGYEQYF
CDR3nt: TGTGCCAGCAGTGAAGCGCGGGGCTACGAGCAGTACTTC

abundance: .
j_gene: TRBJ2-5
d_gene: .
len: 14
v_gene: TRBV5-4
CDR3aa: CASSSDRLQETQYF
CDR3nt: TGTGCCAGCAGCTCCGACCGCTTACAAGAGACCCAGTACTTC

abundance: .
j_gene: TRBJ2-1
d_gene: .
len: 13
v_gene: TRBV18
CDR3aa: CASSQSPLYEQFF
CDR3nt: TGTGCCAGCTCTCAGAGTCCTCTTTATGAGCAGTTCTTC

abundance: .
j_gene: TRBJ2-1
d_gene: TRBD2
len: 16
v_gene: TRBV14
CDR3aa: CASSPRLAGVYNEQFF
CDR3nt: TGTGCCAGCAGCCCGAGACTAGCGGGTGTCTACAATGAGCAGTTCTTC

abundance: few
j_gene: TRBJ1-2
d_gene: .
len: 14
v_gene: TRBV11-1
CDR3aa: CASSLLTANYGYTF
CDR3nt: TGTGCCAGCAGCTTACTTACAGCCAACTATGGCTACACCTTC

abundance: .
j_gene: TRBJ2-1
d_gene: .
len: 13
v_gene: TRBV9
CDR3aa: CASSAYQYNEQFF
CDR3nt: TGTGCCAGCAGCGCCTACCAGTACAATGAGCAGTTCTTC

abundance: .
j_gene: TRBJ2-1
d_gene: .
len: 15
v_gene: TRBV7-9
CDR3aa: CASSLDPGQNNEQFF
CDR3nt: TGTGCCAGCAGCTTAGATCCTGGACAGAACAATGAGCAGTTCTTC

abundance: .
j_gene: TRBJ2-1
d_gene: TRBD2
len: 16
v_gene: TRBV28
CDR3aa: CASRSQGGSSYNEQFF
CDR3nt: TGTGCCAGCAGAAGTCAGGGCGGGAGCTCCTACAATGAGCAGTTCTTC